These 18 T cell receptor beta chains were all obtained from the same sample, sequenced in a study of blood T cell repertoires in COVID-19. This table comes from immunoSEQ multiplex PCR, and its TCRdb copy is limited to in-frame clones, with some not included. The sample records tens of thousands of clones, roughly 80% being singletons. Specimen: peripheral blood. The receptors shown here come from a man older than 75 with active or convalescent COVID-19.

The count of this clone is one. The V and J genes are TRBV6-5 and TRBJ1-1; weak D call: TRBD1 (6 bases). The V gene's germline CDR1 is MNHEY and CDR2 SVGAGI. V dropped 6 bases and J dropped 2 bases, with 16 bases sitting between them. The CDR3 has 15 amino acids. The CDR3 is CASSTSGQLNTEAFF. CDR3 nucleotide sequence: TGTGCCAGCAGCACATCGGGACAACTAAACACTGAAGCTTTCTTT.

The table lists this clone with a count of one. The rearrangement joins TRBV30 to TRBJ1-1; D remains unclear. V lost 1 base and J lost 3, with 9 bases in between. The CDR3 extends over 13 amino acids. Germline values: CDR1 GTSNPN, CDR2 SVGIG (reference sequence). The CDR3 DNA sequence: TGTGCCTGGAGTGAGAGCGAATACACTGAAGCTTTCTTT. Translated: CAWSESEYTEAFF.

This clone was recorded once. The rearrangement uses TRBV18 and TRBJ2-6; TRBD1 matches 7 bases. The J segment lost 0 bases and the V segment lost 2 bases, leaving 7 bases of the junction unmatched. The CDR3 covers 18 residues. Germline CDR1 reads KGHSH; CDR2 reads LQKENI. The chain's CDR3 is CASSPITGASSGANVLTF. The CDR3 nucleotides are TGTGCCAGCTCACCAATAACAGGGGCTAGCTCTGGGGCCAACGTCCTGACTTTC.

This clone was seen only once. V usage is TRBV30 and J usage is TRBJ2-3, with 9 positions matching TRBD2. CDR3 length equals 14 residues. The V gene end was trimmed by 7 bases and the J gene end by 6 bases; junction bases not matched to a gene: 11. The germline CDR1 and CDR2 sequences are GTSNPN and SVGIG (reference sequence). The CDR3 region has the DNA TGTGCCTCTCGACTAGCGGAAGGGGGGGATACGCAGTATTTT. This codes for CASRLAEGGDTQYF.

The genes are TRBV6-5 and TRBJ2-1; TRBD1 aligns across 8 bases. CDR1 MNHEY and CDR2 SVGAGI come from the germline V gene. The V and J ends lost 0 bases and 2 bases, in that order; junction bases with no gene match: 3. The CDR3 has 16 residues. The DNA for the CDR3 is TGTGCCAGCAGTTACTCGGCCAGGGGGCCCTACAATGAGCAGTTCTTC. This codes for CASSYSARGPYNEQFF.

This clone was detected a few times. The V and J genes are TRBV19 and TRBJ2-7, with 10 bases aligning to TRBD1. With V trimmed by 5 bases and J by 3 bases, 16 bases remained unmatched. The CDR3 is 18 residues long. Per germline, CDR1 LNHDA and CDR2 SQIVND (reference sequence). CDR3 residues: CASSPGNRDRGRGYEQYF. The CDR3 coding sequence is TGTGCCAGTAGTCCAGGAAACCGGGACAGGGGAAGGGGCTACGAGCAGTACTTC. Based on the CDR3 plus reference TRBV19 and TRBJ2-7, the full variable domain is DGGITQSPKYLFRKEGQNVTLSCEQNLNHDAMYWYRQDPGQGLRLIYYSQIVNDFQKGDIAEGYSVSREKKESFPLTVTSAQKNPTAFYLCASSPGNRDRGRGYEQYFGPGTRLTVT.

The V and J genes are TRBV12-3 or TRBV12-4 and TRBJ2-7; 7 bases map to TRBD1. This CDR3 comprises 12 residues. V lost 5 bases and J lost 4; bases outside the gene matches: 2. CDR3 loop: CASSGDRYEQYF. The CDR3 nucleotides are TGTGCCAGCAGTGGGGACAGATACGAGCAGTACTTC.

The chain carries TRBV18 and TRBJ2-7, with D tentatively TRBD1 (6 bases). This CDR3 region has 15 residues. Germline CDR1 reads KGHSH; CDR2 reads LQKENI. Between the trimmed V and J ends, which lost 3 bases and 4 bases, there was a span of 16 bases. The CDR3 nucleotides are TGTGCCAGCTCACCCGGATCCGGGACACTTTACGAGCAGTACTTC. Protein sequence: CASSPGSGTLYEQYF. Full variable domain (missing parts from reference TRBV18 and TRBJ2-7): NAGVMQNPRHLVRRRGQEARLRCSPMKGHSHVYWYRQLPEEGLKFMVYLQKENIIDESGMPKERFSAEFPKEGPSILRIQQVVRGDSAAYFCASSPGSGTLYEQYFGPGTRLTVT.

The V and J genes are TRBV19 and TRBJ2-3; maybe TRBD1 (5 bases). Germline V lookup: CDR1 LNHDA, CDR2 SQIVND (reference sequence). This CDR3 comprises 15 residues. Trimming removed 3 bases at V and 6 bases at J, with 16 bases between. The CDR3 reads CASSIEQAARDTQYF. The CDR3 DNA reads TGTGCCAGTAGTATTGAACAGGCGGCTCGGGATACGCAGTATTTT.

The CDR3 region has the DNA TGTGCCAGCAGCGTCATGGGACTAGCAGACTACAATGAGCAGTTCTTC. Translating gives CASSVMGLADYNEQFF. J is TRBJ2-1 and V is TRBV7-9, with 9 bases aligning to TRBD2. The germline gives CDR1 SEHNR, CDR2 FQNEAQ (reference sequence). Trimming at V came to 5 bases and at J to 3 bases, leaving 8 bases not matched to a gene. The CDR3 contains 16 residues. Drawing the rest from reference TRBV7-9 and TRBJ2-1, the complete variable domain is DTGVSQNPRHKITKRGQNVTFRCDPISEHNRLYWYRQTLGQGPEFLTYFQNEAQLEKSRLLSDRFSAERPKGSFSTLEIQRTEQGDSAMYLCASSVMGLADYNEQFFGPGTRLTVL.

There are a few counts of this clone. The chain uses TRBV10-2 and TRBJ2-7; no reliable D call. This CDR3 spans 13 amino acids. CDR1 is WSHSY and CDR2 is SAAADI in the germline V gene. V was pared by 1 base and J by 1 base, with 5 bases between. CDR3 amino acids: CASSEYQSYEQYF. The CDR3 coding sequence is TGCGCCAGCAGTGAGTATCAGTCCTACGAGCAGTACTTC.

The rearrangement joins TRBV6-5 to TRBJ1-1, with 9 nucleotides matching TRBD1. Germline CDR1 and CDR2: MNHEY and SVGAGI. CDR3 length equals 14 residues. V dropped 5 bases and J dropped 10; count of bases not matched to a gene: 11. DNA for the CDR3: TGTGCCAGCAGTCAGGGGACAGGGATAATGGGAGCTTTCTTT. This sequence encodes CASSQGTGIMGAFF.

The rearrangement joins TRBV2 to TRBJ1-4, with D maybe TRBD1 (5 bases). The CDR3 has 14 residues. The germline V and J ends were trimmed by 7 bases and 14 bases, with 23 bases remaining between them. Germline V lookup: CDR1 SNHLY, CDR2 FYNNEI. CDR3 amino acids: CASMMGSGPEDLFF. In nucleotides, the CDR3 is TGTGCCAGCATGATGGGATCAGGGCCCGAGGATCTGTTTTTT.

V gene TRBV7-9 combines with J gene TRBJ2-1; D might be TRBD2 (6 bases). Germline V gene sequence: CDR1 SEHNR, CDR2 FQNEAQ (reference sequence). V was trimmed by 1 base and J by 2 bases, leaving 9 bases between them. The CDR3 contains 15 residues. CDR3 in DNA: TGTGCCAGCAGCTTAGATGGAGGGCCCTACAATGAGCAGTTCTTC. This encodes CASSLDGGPYNEQFF.

CDR3 bases: TGTGCCAGCAGTTACCGCGGGAGCGGCTACAATGAGCAGTTCTTC. Its protein product is CASSYRGSGYNEQFF. The chain recombines TRBV6-5 with TRBJ2-1; TRBD2 agrees at 7 bases. The CDR3 runs 15 residues. Trimming at V came to 2 bases and at J to 3 bases, leaving 4 bases not matched to a gene. Germline loops: CDR1 MNHEY, CDR2 SVGAGI.

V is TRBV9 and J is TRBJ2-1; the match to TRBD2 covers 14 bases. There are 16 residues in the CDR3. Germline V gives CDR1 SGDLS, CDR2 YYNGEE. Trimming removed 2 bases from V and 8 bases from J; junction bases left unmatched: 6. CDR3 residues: CASSVLGLAGGDEQFF. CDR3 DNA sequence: TGTGCCAGCAGCGTCCTCGGACTAGCGGGAGGCGATGAGCAGTTCTTC.

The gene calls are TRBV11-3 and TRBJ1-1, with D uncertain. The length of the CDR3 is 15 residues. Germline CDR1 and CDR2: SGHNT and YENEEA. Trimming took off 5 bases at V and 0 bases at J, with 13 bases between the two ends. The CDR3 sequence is CASSPRTLVNTEAFF. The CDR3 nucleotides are TGTGCCAGCAGCCCCCGGACTTTAGTGAACACTGAAGCTTTCTTT.

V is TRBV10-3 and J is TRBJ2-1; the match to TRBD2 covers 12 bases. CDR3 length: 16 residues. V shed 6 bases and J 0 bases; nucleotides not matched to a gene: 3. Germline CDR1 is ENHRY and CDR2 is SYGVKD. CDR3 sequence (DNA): TGTGCCATCAGGGGGACTAGCGGGTCCTCCTACAATGAGCAGTTCTTC. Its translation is CAIRGTSGSSYNEQFF.